Included here is one T cell receptor beta chain sequence, with context. What it binds is unknown. Researchers ran the PCR with 60 Vbeta and 13 Jbeta primers. Repertoires were generated with immunoSEQ multiplex PCR, while TCRdb's copy carries only in-frame clones and drops some. The profile shows around 150,000 clones, 63% of them singletons. The J segment lost 2 bases and the V segment lost 4 bases, leaving 7 bases of the junction unmatched. The germline V gene has CDR1 SGHRS and CDR2 YFSETQ. This CDR3 comprises 15 residues. These data come from a study of cytomegalovirus exposure and HLA in healthy donors. Study-level information: Earlier findings included some 120 million unique TCR beta sequences obtained from roughly 200 million T cells. Regarding the study as a whole: Roughly uniform sequencing depth across donors was assumed, possibly incorrectly. Per published reports, the classifier diagnosed cytomegalovirus status with high specificity and sensitivity. The authors later linked a missense DCLRE1C variant to TCR beta V- and J-gene trimming.

The chain carries TRBV5-1 and TRBJ2-3; 7 positions agree with TRBD1. The sequence was obtained from a woman in her fifties or sixties in good health and CMV-seropositive. Specimen: PBMCs. This CDR3 is CASSPWTGYTDTQYF. CDR3 DNA sequence: TGCGCCAGCAGCCCGTGGACAGGCTACACAGATACGCAGTATTTT.